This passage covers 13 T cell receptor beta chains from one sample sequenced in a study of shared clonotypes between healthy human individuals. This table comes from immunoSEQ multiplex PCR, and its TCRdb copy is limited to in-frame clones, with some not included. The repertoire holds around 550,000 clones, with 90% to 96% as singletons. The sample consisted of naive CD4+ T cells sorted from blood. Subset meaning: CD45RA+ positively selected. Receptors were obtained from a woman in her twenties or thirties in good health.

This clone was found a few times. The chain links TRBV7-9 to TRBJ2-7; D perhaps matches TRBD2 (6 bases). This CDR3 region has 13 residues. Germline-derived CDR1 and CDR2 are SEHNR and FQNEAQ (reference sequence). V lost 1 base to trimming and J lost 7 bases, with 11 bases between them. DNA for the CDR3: TGTGCCAGCAGCTTAGGGGGGAGGTCGGAGCAGTACTTC. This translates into CASSLGGRSEQYF.

DNA of the CDR3: TGCGCCAGCAGCCAATCGAGGCTCTTGGGGTCCCGAGAGCAGTACTTC. The encoded protein is CASSQSRLLGSREQYF. This rearrangement joins TRBV4-1 to TRBJ2-7; D gene ambiguous. The length of the CDR3 is 16 residues. CDR1 is MGHRA and CDR2 is YSYEKL in the germline V gene. The V end was cut by 2 bases, the J end by 7 bases, with 21 bases between.

The CDR3 spells CARSSPGPNYGYTF. The CDR3 nucleotides read TGTGCCAGAAGCTCCCCGGGTCCTAACTATGGCTACACCTTC. The chain employs TRBV5-3 and TRBJ1-2; D gene ambiguous. TRBV5-3 is reported as an ORF; its role is uncertain. CDR3 size: 14 residues. Trimming removed 3 bases at V and 0 bases at J, with 9 bases between.

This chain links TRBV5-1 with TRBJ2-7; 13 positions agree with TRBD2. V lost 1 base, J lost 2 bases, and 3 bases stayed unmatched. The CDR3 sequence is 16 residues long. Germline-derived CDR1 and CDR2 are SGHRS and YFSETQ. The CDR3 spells CASSLRGTSGTYEQYF. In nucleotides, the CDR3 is TGCGCCAGCAGCTTGCGAGGGACTAGCGGGACCTACGAGCAGTACTTC.

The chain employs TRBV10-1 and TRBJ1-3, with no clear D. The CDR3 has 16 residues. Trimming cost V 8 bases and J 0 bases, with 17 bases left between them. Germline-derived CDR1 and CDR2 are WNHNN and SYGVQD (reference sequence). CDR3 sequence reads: CASSGGRLTSGNTIYF. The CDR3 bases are TGCGCCAGCTCCGGCGGACGTCTGACCTCTGGAAACACCATATATTTT.

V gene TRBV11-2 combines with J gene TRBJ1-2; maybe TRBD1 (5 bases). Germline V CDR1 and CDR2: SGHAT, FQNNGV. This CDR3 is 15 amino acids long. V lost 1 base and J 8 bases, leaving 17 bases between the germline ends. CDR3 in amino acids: CASSLAKGPRAGYTF. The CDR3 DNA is TGTGCCAGCAGCTTAGCGAAGGGGCCGCGGGCGGGCTACACCTTC.

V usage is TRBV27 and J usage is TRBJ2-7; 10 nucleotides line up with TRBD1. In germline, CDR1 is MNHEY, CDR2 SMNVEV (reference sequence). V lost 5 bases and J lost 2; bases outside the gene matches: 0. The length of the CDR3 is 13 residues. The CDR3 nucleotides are TGTGCCAGCAGTGGGACAGGGGCCTACGAGCAGTACTTC. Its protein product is CASSGTGAYEQYF.

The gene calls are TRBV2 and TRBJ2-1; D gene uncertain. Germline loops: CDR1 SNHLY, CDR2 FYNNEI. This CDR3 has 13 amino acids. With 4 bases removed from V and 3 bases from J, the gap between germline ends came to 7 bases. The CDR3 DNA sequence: TGTGCCAGCAGTGGGTGGGGCTACAATGAGCAGTTCTTC. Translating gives CASSGWGYNEQFF.

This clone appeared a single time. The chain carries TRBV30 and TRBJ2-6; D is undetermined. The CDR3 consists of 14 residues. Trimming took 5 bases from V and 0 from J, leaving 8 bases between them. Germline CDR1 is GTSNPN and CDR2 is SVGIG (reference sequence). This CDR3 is CAWELRSGANVLTF. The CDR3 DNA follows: TGTGCCTGGGAACTCCGCTCTGGGGCCAACGTCCTGACTTTC.

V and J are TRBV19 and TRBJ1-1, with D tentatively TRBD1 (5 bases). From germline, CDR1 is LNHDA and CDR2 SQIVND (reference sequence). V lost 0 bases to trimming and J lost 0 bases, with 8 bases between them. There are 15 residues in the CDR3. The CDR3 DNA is TGTGCCAGTAGTATAGAGGGACGGATGAACACTGAAGCTTTCTTT. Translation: CASSIEGRMNTEAFF.

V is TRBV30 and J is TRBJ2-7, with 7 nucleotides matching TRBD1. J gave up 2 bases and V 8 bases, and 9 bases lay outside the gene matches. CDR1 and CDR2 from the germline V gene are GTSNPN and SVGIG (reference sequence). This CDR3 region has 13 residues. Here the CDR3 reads CAGHRGSTYEQYF. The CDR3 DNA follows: TGTGCCGGACACAGGGGATCGACCTACGAGCAGTACTTC.

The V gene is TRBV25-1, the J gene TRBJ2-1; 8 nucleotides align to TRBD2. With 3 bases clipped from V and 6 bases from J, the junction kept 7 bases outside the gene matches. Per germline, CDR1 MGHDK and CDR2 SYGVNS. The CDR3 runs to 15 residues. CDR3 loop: CASSEGTRRLNEQFF. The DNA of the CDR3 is TGTGCCAGCAGTGAGGGGACTAGAAGACTCAATGAGCAGTTCTTC.

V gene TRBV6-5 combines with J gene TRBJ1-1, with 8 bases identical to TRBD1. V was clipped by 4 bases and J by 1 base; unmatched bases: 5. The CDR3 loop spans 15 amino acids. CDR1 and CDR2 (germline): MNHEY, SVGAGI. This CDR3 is CASSFSGTGNTEAFF. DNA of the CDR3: TGTGCCAGCAGTTTTTCCGGGACAGGGAACACTGAAGCTTTCTTT.